This T cell receptor beta chain was obtained from a study of T-cell reconstitution after alpha-beta-depleted transplantation in children. Preparing the TCRbeta library involved the use of unique molecular identifiers. Via MiXCR, TCRdb re-called the PCR reads, giving one row per CDR3 protein. The repertoire holds about 460,000 distinct CDR3 sequences, with about 12% as singletons. Trimming cost V 6 bases and J 5 bases; bases outside gene matches: 6. From germline, CDR1 is DFQATT and CDR2 SNEGSKA (reference sequence). The CDR3 is 14 amino acids. The specimen was PBMCs from the stem cell graft donor, collected from the stem cell graft. The genes are TRBV20-1 and TRBJ2-1; 11 bases are shared with TRBD2. The receptor's source is a human donor who donated a stem cell graft to a child with combined immunodeficiency. In DNA form, the CDR3 reads TGCAGTGCGCAGACTAGCGGGACCGACAATGAGCAGTTCTTC. Protein: CSAQTSGTDNEQFF.